This T cell receptor (beta chain) was recorded in a study of cytomegalovirus exposure and HLA in healthy donors. The assay was immunoSEQ multiplex PCR, and TCRdb's table has in-frame clones only and misses some. The data contain some 77,000 clones, approximately 93% of them seen just once; the ten biggest clones take up approximately 1.5%. Germline V CDR1 and CDR2: MNHEY, SMNVEV (reference sequence). The CDR3 extends over 17 amino acids. V was shortened by 2 bases and J by 1 base, with 17 bases between the two germline ends. With regard to this clone: Antigen specificity is unknown.

Whole-study findings and limits: As confirmed in vitro, a few CMV-associated chains were specific for CMV antigens. A list of 150 or so TCR beta chains associated with cytomegalovirus was given. Reports described diagnosis of cytomegalovirus status by the classifier as highly specific and sensitive. First-cohort TCR clusters were later found to tend to co-occur in the 120 or so validation repertoires.

The chain employs TRBV27 and TRBJ1-2; no reliable D call. The sequencing input was PBMCs. This clonotype was obtained from a man aged 18 to 35 in good health and CMV-seropositive. The CDR3 nucleotides read TGTGCCAGCAGTTTAGGTGCAGGCACCTCCCATAACTATGGCTACACCTTC. It encodes CASSLGAGTSHNYGYTF.